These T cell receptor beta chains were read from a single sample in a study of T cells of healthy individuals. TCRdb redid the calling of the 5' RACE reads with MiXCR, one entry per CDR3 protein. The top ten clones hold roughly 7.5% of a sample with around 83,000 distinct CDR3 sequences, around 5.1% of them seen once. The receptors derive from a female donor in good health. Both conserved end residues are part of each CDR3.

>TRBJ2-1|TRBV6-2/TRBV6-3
CASSYYQSSYNEQFF
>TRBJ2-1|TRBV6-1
CASSVQMRSYNEQFF
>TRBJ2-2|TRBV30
CAWKAAGSTGELFF
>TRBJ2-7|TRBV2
CASTLERLAGVGEQYF
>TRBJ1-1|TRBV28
CASSSPGAGTEAFF
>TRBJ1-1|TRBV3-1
CASSQGGRGRRTEAFF
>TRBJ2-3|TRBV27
CASTGQGIDTQYF
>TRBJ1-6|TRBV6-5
CASSYTRRKYDSPLHF
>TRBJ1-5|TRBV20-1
CSARPRDLLDQPQHF
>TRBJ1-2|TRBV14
CASSQATAVGYGYTF
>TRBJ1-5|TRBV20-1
CSAATSNQPQHF
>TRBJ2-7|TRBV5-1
CASSRGRESYEQYF
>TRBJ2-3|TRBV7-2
CASSLVPFPDTQYF
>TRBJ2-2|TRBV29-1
CSVTGTGKPGELFF
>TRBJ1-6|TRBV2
CASSELGPSYSPLHF
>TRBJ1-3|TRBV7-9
CASSLGQTRWLSGNTIYF
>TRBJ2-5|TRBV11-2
CASSLDTLRIQETQYF
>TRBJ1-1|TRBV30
CAWSEYMNTEAFF
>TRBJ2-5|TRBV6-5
CASTLGGANQETQYF
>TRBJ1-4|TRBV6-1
CASTEGGPVNEKLFF
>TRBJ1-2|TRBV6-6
CATQTGDANGCTF
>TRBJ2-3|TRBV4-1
CASSQPRQGSTDTQYF
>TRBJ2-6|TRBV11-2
CASSPGTRPGANVLTF
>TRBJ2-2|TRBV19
CASNWGTGKNTGELFF
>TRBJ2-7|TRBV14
CASSQFERIGPYEQYF
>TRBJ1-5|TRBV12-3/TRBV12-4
CASSPHRLANQPQHF
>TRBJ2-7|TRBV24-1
CATSGGLADPSYEQYF
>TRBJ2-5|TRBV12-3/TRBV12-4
CASSFGGPETQYF
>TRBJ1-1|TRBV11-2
CASTASDPGTEAFF
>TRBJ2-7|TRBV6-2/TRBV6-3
CASTLTRSLSYKQYF
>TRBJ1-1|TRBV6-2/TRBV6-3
CASSYSVRWNTEAFF
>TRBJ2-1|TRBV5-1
CASSFAGNNEQFF
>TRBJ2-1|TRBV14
CATSDLAGSSYNEQFF
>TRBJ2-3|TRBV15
CATSRAPRDTQYF
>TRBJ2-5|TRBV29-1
CSVTGQGPPGAQYF
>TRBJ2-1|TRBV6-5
CASSPGTSGSDEQFF
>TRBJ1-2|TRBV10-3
CAISETGGNYGYTF
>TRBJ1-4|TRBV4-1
CASSQAPGQDNEKLFF
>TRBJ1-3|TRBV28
CASSEGFPSSGNTIYF
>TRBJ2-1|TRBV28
CASSLYRVGGDNEQFF
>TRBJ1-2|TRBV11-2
CASSTGDRSPPTF
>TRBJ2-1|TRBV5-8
CASSFDSNEFF
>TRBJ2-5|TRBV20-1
CSATRVAGGGETQYF
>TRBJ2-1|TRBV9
CASTPGWGGRKNEQFF
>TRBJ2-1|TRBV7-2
CASSLGLADNEQFF
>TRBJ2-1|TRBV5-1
CASSFSEDEQFF
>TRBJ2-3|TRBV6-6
CASSYPGGGASTDTQYF
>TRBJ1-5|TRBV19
CASSAYQGNQPQHF
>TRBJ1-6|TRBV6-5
CASSYSAGQANSPLHF
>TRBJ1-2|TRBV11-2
CASSGMGVSYGYTF
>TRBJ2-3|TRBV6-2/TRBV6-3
CASRPQGADTQYF
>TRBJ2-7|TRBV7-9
CASSPGGSAGVQEQYF
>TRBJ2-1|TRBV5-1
CASSLANRGPAEQFF